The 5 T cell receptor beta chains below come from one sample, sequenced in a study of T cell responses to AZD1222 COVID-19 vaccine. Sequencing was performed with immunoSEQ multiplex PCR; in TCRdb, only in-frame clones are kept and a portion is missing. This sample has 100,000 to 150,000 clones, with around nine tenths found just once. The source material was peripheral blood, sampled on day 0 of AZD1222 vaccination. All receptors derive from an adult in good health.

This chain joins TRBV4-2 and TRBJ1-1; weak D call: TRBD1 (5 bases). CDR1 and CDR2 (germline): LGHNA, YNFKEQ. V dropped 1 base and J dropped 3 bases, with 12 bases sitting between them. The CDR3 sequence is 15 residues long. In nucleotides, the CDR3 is TGTGCCAGCAGCCAAGCCAAGGGCAGGGACACTGAAGCTTTCTTT. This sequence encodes CASSQAKGRDTEAFF.

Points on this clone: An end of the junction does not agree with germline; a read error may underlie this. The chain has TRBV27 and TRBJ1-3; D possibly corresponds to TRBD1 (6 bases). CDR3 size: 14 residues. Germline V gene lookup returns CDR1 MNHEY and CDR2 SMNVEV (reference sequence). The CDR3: CTSSFGGGGNTIYF. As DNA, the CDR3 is TGTACCAGCAGTTTTGGAGGGGGTGGAAACACCATATATTTT.

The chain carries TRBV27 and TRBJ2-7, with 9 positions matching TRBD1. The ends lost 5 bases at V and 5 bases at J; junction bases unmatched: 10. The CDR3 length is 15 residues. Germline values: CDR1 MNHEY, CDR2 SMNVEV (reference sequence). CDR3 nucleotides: TGTGCCAGCAGTGCCTCATCCGGGACAGGGAACGAGCAGTACTTC. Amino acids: CASSASSGTGNEQYF.

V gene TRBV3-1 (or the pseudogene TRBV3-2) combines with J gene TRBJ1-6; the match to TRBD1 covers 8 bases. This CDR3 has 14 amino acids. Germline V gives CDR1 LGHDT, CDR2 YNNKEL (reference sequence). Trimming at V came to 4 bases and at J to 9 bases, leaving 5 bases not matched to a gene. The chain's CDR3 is CASSPTGAGSPLHF. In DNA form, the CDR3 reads TGTGCCAGCAGCCCGACAGGGGCGGGTTCACCCCTCCACTTT.

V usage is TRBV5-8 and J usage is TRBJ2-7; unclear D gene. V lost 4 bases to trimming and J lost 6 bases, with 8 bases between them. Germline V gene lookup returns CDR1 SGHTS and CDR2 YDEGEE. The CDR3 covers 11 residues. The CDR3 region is CASSGDSEQYF. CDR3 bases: TGTGCCAGCAGCGGTGATTCCGAGCAGTACTTC. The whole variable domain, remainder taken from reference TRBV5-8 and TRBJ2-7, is EAGVTQSPTHLIKTRGQQATLRCSPISGHTSVYWYQQALGLGLQFLLWYDEGEERNRGNFPPRFSGRQFPNYSSELNVNALELEDSALYLCASSGDSEQYFGPGTRLTVT.